The present T cell receptor (beta chain) was sequenced within a study of blood T cell repertoires in COVID-19. Study-level background: From the United States, Italy and Spain came samples of acute and convalescent COVID-19. From T cells, B-cell-depleted T cells, or PBMCs came the material, which was cDNA or gDNA.

The study drew participants aged about 18 to 89 years from some 23 US areas. Clinical history reported by participants formed the basis on which cohorts were assigned. V gave up 8 bases and J gave up 3 bases, with 11 bases separating them. Germline V gives CDR1 MNHEY, CDR2 SVGAGI. The CDR3 spans 13 residues. The method was immunoSEQ multiplex PCR; TCRdb's version includes in-frame clones alone and lacks a portion of them. There are 130,000 or so clones in the sample; around 84% occur only once, and 2% to 3% lies in the top ten. The table lists this clone with a few counts. This TCR came from a man aged 40-50 years with acute COVID-19. Sample: PBMCs or T cells enriched from blood (not recorded which). V gene TRBV6-5 combines with J gene TRBJ1-5, with D possibly being TRBD1 (6 bases). CDR3 sequence: CASQGQPNQPQHF. CDR3 coding DNA: TGTGCCAGCCAAGGACAGCCCAATCAGCCCCAGCATTTT.